The source of this T cell receptor (beta chain) is a study of PD-1 blockade in classical Hodgkin lymphoma (dated by TCRdb to 2020 to 2021). For the study in its entirety: Nivolumab dosing was 3 mg/kg intravenously every 2 weeks, continuing until either disease progression or unacceptable toxicity. The study used TCR beta sequencing and CyTOF to define a peripheral blood immune signature of response to PD-1 blockade in classical Hodgkin lymphoma. What the study reported, not specific to this receptor: Baseline TCR diversity was reported as lower in newly diagnosed patients than in healthy donors, and lower still in relapsed/refractory patients. By C4D1, a significant rise was seen in CD4+ TCR diversity but not in CD8+ TCR diversity (p=0.0027 vs p=0.16), and the rise was most apparent among complete responders (p=0.02). Trial patients with a complete response had baseline diversity similar to that of newly diagnosed patients, while partial responders and progressors had significantly lower diversity. Patients starting nivolumab less than 1 year after ASCT had lower diversity and were excluded from later analyses to avoid confounding by immune reconstitution. The study was restricted to a single clinical trial cohort, and the causes of repertoire differences, possibly disease activity or prior therapy, were left undefined.

The time point label corresponds to: cycle 2 day 1 (C2D1) of nivolumab. Relapse after autologous stem cell transplantation had occurred in all trial patients, and cohorts A, B and C were distinguished by prior brentuximab vedotin exposure. The trial cohort comprised about 60 patients with relapsed/refractory classical Hodgkin lymphoma whose best overall responses were complete response, partial response or progressive disease. Trial patients were treated with single-agent nivolumab in the multi-cohort phase II CheckMate 205 trial. Best overall response was determined by an independent review committee according to the 2007 International Working Group response criteria. Trial PBMCs were collected immediately before nivolumab initiation (C1D1) and during therapy at cycle 2 day 1 and cycle 4 day 1. Peripheral blood was collected in 8 mL Vacutainer Cell Preparation Tubes, from which PBMCs were isolated by centrifugation and then cryopreserved.

The Qiagen DNeasy kit was used to extract genomic DNA both from unsorted PBMCs and from the negatively selected CD4+ and CD8+ fractions. TCR beta CDR3 regions were subjected to amplification by immunoSEQ multiplex PCR with primers that anneal to V and J segments. A synthetic immune receptor repertoire was used to minimize amplification bias, and any residual bias was removed computationally once sequencing was done. In the paper's pipeline: Repertoire diversity was quantified as the Shannon entropy index using custom Python scripts. Unsorted, CD4+ and CD8+ repertoires were examined separately, except in combined analyses, for which CD4+ and CD8+ sequences were merged in silico. A clone counted as expanded when the clone's frequency after treatment rose at least 2-fold relative to C1D1, and clones undetected at baseline were given a pseudocount of 0.5. Clones with 0 or 1 copy at C1D1 were defined as singleton clones, while clones with 2 or more copies were defined as non-singleton clones. By matching protein sequences in sorted samples from the same patient, clones expanded in unsorted samples were annotated as CD4+, CD8+ or unknown. Wilcoxon tests on paired samples were used to test changes in diversity from C1D1 to C4D1. In TCRdb, the immuneACCESS table is reduced to in-frame sequences with V and J assigned. These tables do not hold every clone; where another copy was compared, an unresolved V gene accounts for under half, and the others remain unexplained. Clone size and V and J calls were adopted from that table, with D and trimming inferred from the DNA. This sample lists 6,000 to 8,500 clones; about 82% were detected once. Approximately 44% of the sample belongs to the ten largest clones.

V is clipped by 1 base and J by 9 bases, and the sequence between their germline boundaries is 4 bases long. The CDR3 spans 11 residues, from the cysteine through the phenylalanine. Here the CDR3 DNA is all that survives: 33 bases in frame from base 1. The germline V gene supplies CDR1 SGHTA and CDR2 FQGNSA. As to this clone: No antigen is known for it. Base quality data are lacking; no much larger clone is found one base away.

Sequences were derived from peripheral blood mononuclear cells (PBMCs), sampled before the second cycle of nivolumab. The clonotype was recovered from a human donor with classical Hodgkin lymphoma. Here the chain combines TRBV7-2 and TRBJ1-3; the D gene is not confidently resolved. The CDR3 here reads CASSLDSTIYF. Read as DNA, the sequence is TGTGCCAGCAGCTTAGACAGCACCATATATTTT.